The 18 T cell receptor beta chains listed next were all sequenced from one sample in a study of response to subunit inactivated influenza vaccine. One entry per CDR3 protein results from TCRdb running MiXCR on the RT-PCR reads. The sample includes hundreds of thousands of distinct CDR3 sequences, roughly 13% of them seen just once. The starting material was PBMCs from blood, obtained roughly 48 days after vaccination. The receptors shown here come from a man in his fifties who received an inactivated influenza vaccine.

This clonotype came up many times. The gene calls are TRBV5-6 and TRBJ1-1; D unclear. Trimming stripped 0 bases from V and 13 bases from J, with 16 bases between. The germline CDR1 and CDR2 sequences are SGHDT and YYEEEE. The CDR3 consists of 13 residues. The CDR3: CASSLAAGEPIFF. The CDR3 bases are TGTGCCAGCAGCTTGGCCGCCGGGGAGCCAATTTTCTTT.

This clonotype was counted between two and nine times. V and J are TRBV7-2 and TRBJ1-1, with D perhaps TRBD1 (6 bases). V lost 4 bases, J lost 1 base, and 16 bases lay in between. This CDR3 spans 16 amino acids. From germline, CDR1 is SGHTA and CDR2 FQGNSA. DNA of the CDR3: TGTGCCAGCAGCTCCCATGGGGGGCGGGGGAACACTGAAGCTTTCTTT. Translating gives CASSSHGGRGNTEAFF.

This clonotype was detected only a few times. The rearrangement joins TRBV4-3 to TRBJ1-3; TRBD1 might be the D (5 bases). V dropped 1 base and J dropped 0 bases, with 16 bases sitting between them. Germline V lookup: CDR1 LGHNA, CDR2 YSLEER. This CDR3 region has 18 residues. The CDR3 DNA is TGCGCCAGCAGCCAAGGACGGGGCCCCGGGGGCTCTGGAAACACCATATATTTT. As protein: CASSQGRGPGGSGNTIYF.

The chain combines TRBV5-1 with TRBJ1-1; D gene ambiguous. This CDR3 region has 16 residues. Trimming removed 0 bases from V and 0 bases from J, with 12 bases in between. Germline CDR1 is SGHRS and CDR2 is YFSETQ. The CDR3 nucleotides are TGCGCCAGCAGCTTGGTAGTAGGGAGGGTGAACACTGAAGCTTTCTTT. Translated, it gives CASSLVVGRVNTEAFF. Full variable domain (missing parts from reference TRBV5-1 and TRBJ1-1): KAGVTQTPRYLIKTRGQQVTLSCSPISGHRSVSWYQQTPGQGLQFLFEYFSETQRNKGNFPGRFSGRQFSNSRSEMNVSTLELGDSALYLCASSLVVGRVNTEAFFGQGTRLTVV.

The chain is built from TRBV11-2 and TRBJ2-5; 7 nucleotides line up with TRBD1. The CDR3 is 14 residues long. With V trimmed by 1 base and J by 4 bases, 3 bases remained unmatched. CDR1 and CDR2 (germline): SGHAT, FQNNGV. Here the CDR3 reads CASSLGAGGETQYF. The CDR3 DNA follows: TGTGCCAGCAGCTTAGGGGCAGGGGGAGAGACCCAGTACTTC.

The chain couples TRBV7-9 to TRBJ2-6; the D is unclear. The CDR3 runs 13 residues. V was shortened by 7 bases and J by 2 bases, with 6 bases between the two germline ends. Per the germline V gene, CDR1 is SEHNR and CDR2 is FQNEAQ (reference sequence). As DNA, the CDR3 is TGTGCCAGCATCATGGCTGGGGCCAACGTCCTGACTTTC. Translating gives CASIMAGANVLTF.

This clonotype has a handful of counts. J is TRBJ1-1 and V is TRBV20-1, with 8 bases fitting TRBD1. Germline V gene lookup returns CDR1 DFQATT and CDR2 SNEGSKA (reference sequence). The V segment lost 2 bases and the J segment 2 bases; nucleotides outside the gene matches: 10. This CDR3 is 16 amino acids long. CDR3 in DNA: TGCAGTGCTAGACCTAAATACAGGGGGACAAACACTGAAGCTTTCTTT. Protein product: CSARPKYRGTNTEAFF.

This clonotype came up a few times. The V and J genes are TRBV4-1 and TRBJ1-2; a weak D match, TRBD1 (6 bases). The CDR3 totals 16 residues. The germline V gene has CDR1 MGHRA and CDR2 YSYEKL. Between the trimmed V and J ends, which lost 2 bases and 4 bases, there was a span of 17 bases. The CDR3 is CASSQLGGTGGYGYTF. The CDR3 DNA is TGCGCCAGCAGCCAACTTGGGGGCACGGGAGGCTATGGCTACACCTTC.

This clonotype was recorded a few times. The chain uses TRBV5-1 and TRBJ2-1; D is perhaps TRBD1 or TRBD2 (5 bases each). Trimming removed 4 bases from V and 8 bases from J, with 19 bases in between. Germline V lookup: CDR1 SGHRS, CDR2 YFSETQ. This CDR3 has 15 residues. The CDR3, as DNA: TGCGCCAGCAGCGACAGCGGTCCCCCCCTGGATGAGCAGTTCTTC. It translates to CASSDSGPPLDEQFF.

In this sample, this clonotype turned up many times. The chain couples TRBV5-1 to TRBJ2-4; 11 bases line up with TRBD2. The ends lost 0 bases at V and 8 bases at J; junction bases unmatched: 10. The germline CDR1 and CDR2 sequences are SGHRS and YFSETQ. The CDR3 is 17 amino acids. DNA for the CDR3: TGCGCCAGCAGCTTGGTGGGTAGCGGGGGGGCCTTGGACATTCAGTACTTC. It codes for CASSLVGSGGALDIQYF.

The chain has TRBV11-2 and TRBJ2-2; 14 nucleotides align to TRBD2. J gave up 3 bases and V 5 bases, and 8 bases lay outside the gene matches. The CDR3 length is 18 residues. Germline CDR1 and CDR2: SGHAT and FQNNGV. DNA of the CDR3: TGTGCCAGCAGCCCCGGGACTAGCGGGGGCCCCCACACCGGGGAGCTGTTTTTT. Protein product: CASSPGTSGGPHTGELFF.

This clonotype was seen repeatedly, ten times or more. The chain links TRBV20-1 to TRBJ1-1, with D possibly being TRBD1 (5 bases). This CDR3 contains 15 residues. Germline CDR1 DFQATT, CDR2 SNEGSKA (reference sequence). Trimming cost V 5 bases and J 1 base, with 17 bases left between them. CDR3 sequence (DNA): TGCAGTGCTCTAAACAGGCGCGGAGGGAACACTGAAGCTTTCTTT. Amino acid sequence: CSALNRRGGNTEAFF.

Details on this clonotype: Mismatch with germline at one junction end may stem from a read error. The V gene is TRBV5-5, the J gene TRBJ2-3; D not certain. CDR1 and CDR2 (germline): SGHKS, YYEKEE (reference sequence). The CDR3 is 14 residues long. Written as DNA, the CDR3 is TGTGCCATCAGCCCTGGGCAGGCGCCAGATACGCAGTATTTT. As protein: CAISPGQAPDTQYF.

This clonotype was counted at least ten times. The chain employs TRBV6-5 and TRBJ2-2; D is uncertain. This CDR3 has 13 amino acids. Germline CDR1 and CDR2: MNHEY and SVGAGI. Trimming shortened V by 0 bases and J by 4 bases, and 3 bases separated the two germline ends. The CDR3 spells CASSYSSTGELFF. DNA for the CDR3: TGTGCCAGCAGTTACTCGAGCACCGGGGAGCTGTTTTTT.

The V gene is TRBV20-1, the J gene TRBJ2-7, with 8 bases matching TRBD2. The CDR3 is 12 amino acids. J lost 6 bases, V lost 5 bases, and 6 bases had no gene match. Germline CDR1 and CDR2: DFQATT and SNEGSKA (reference sequence). The chain's CDR3 is CSAYSGGREQYF. The CDR3 coding sequence is TGCAGTGCTTACTCGGGAGGGCGCGAGCAGTACTTC.

The J gene is TRBJ2-3, the V gene TRBV28, with TRBD2 matching 8 bases. Trimming cost V 6 bases and J 6 bases; bases outside gene matches: 17. CDR3 length: 17 amino acids. CDR1 is MDHEN, CDR2 SYDVKM, per germline. Here the CDR3 reads CASSRSPLAVTGDTQYF. In nucleotides, the CDR3 is TGTGCCAGCAGCCGTAGCCCACTAGCGGTAACCGGGGATACGCAGTATTTT.

The chain couples TRBV2 to TRBJ2-7; 7 bases are shared with TRBD1. This CDR3 spans 13 amino acids. J gave up 0 bases and V 7 bases, and 3 bases lay outside the gene matches. Germline lookup yields CDR1 SNHLY and CDR2 FYNNEI. CDR3 amino acids: CASTGTDSYEQYF. The CDR3 DNA is TGTGCCAGCACCGGGACAGACTCCTACGAGCAGTACTTC.

The V and J genes are TRBV12-3 or TRBV12-4 and TRBJ1-5; perhaps TRBD1 as D (5 bases). The CDR3 loop spans 15 amino acids. V shed 4 bases and J shed 3 bases, with 13 bases lying between them. CDR3 protein: CASSYSGLYNQPQHF. The CDR3 region has the DNA TGTGCCAGCAGTTATTCGGGACTCTACAATCAGCCCCAGCATTTT.